This T cell receptor beta chain was recovered during a study of blood T cell repertoires in COVID-19. The overall study: Samples of COVID-19 (acute and convalescent) were obtained from the United States, Italy and Spain. Sources were T cells, B-cell-depleted T cells, or PBMCs; the material itself was cDNA or gDNA.

Original analysis: Researchers report that nucleated cell counts were estimated from reference gene primer amplification. Profiling relied on immunoSEQ multiplex PCR, and the TCRdb table lists in-frame clones only, not all of them. V and J calls and clone size are those listed in that table; D and trimming were worked out from the DNA. The profile covers around 250,000 clones, with approximately 82% appearing a single time and about 3.2% taken by the ten largest. This sequence was found in a woman between 18 and 29 years old with acute or convalescent COVID-19. The sequencing sample was made of peripheral blood.

DNA of the CDR3: TGTGCCAGCTCACCATGGAGCGGGGGACAGGGTGATTCTAACTATGGCTACACCTTC. This codes for CASSPWSGGQGDSNYGYTF. The V and J genes are TRBV18 and TRBJ1-2; 9 bases map to TRBD1. V gave up 2 bases and J gave up 0 bases; unmatched junction bases: 13. CDR1 and CDR2 (germline): KGHSH, LQKENI. This CDR3 region has 19 residues. Supplemented by reference TRBV18 and TRBJ1-2, the full variable domain reads NAGVMQNPRHLVRRRGQEARLRCSPMKGHSHVYWYRQLPEEGLKFMVYLQKENIIDESGMPKERFSAEFPKEGPSILRIQQVVRGDSAAYFCASSPWSGGQGDSNYGYTFGSGTRLTVV.